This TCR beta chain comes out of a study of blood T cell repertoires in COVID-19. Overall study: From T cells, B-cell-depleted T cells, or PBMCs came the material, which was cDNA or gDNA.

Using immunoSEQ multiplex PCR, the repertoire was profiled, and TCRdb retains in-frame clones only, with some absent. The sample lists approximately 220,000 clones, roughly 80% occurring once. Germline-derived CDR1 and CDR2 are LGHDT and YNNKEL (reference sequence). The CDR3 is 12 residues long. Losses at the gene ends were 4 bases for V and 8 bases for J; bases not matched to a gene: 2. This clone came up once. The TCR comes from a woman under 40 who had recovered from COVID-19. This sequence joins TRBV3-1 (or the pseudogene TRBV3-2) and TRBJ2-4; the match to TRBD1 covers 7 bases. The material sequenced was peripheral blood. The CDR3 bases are TGTGCCAGCAGCCCTGACAGGGACATTCAGTACTTC. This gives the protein CASSPDRDIQYF.